A single sample is the source of the 30 T cell receptor beta chains below, sequenced in a study of shared clonotypes between healthy human individuals. Positively selected for CCR7, the CD45RO-negative cells used as naive CD8 cells excluded terminally differentiated effector memory CD45RA+ cells. Some clones are missing from TCRdb's copy, which holds only in-frame ones; the method was immunoSEQ multiplex PCR. The table includes roughly 600,000 clones, roughly 98% detected once. The sample consisted of naive CD8+ T cells sorted from blood. These receptors came from a man aged 25 to 45 in good health.

The rearrangement links TRBV28 to TRBJ1-5; D is possibly TRBD1 (5 bases). Germline values: CDR1 MDHEN, CDR2 SYDVKM. The length of the CDR3 is 15 residues. V was pared by 2 bases and J by 6 bases, with 14 bases between. This CDR3 reads CASSLRGLGRQPQHF. The CDR3 DNA follows: TGTGCCAGCAGTTTAAGGGGATTAGGGCGTCAGCCCCAGCATTTT.

V gene TRBV5-4 combines with J gene TRBJ2-1, with TRBD2 identical over 12 bases. The CDR3 loop spans 15 amino acids. V dropped 4 bases and J dropped 4; count of bases not matched to a gene: 3. Germline V gene lookup returns CDR1 SGHNT and CDR2 YYREEE (reference sequence). The CDR3 DNA reads as TGTGCCAGCAGCACTGGACTAGCGGGATACAATGAGCAGTTCTTC. Translated: CASSTGLAGYNEQFF.

V is TRBV7-9 and J is TRBJ1-4; D is possibly TRBD1 (5 bases). Germline CDR1 reads SEHNR; CDR2 reads FQNEAQ (reference sequence). This CDR3 has 15 amino acids. Trimming removed 1 base at V and 6 bases at J, with 12 bases between. The CDR3 spells CASSLGGDGYEKLFF. CDR3 bases: TGTGCCAGCAGCTTAGGAGGGGACGGTTATGAAAAACTGTTTTTT.

The genes are TRBV18 and TRBJ1-1, with D hard to call. V dropped 6 bases and J dropped 11 bases, with 13 bases sitting between them. From germline, CDR1 is KGHSH and CDR2 LQKENI. The CDR3 has 11 amino acids. CDR3 residues: CASSDMREAFF. Written as DNA, the CDR3 is TGTGCCAGCTCCGACATGAGGGAGGCTTTCTTT.

The chain joins TRBV11-2 to TRBJ1-2; D perhaps matches TRBD1 (5 bases). This CDR3 has 16 amino acids. V shed 0 bases and J shed 3 bases, with 14 bases lying between them. Germline-derived CDR1 and CDR2 are SGHAT and FQNNGV. The CDR3 coding sequence is TGTGCCAGCAGCTTAGATACGGGGGTTTGGGACTATGGCTACACCTTC. Translated: CASSLDTGVWDYGYTF. Looking up the rest from reference TRBV11-2 and TRBJ1-2 gives the full variable domain: EAGVAQSPRYKIIEKRQSVAFWCNPISGHATLYWYQQILGQGPKLLIQFQNNGVVDDSQLPKDRFSAERLKGVDSTLKIQPAKLEDSAVYLCASSLDTGVWDYGYTFGSGTRLTVV.

The V gene is TRBV5-1, the J gene TRBJ2-7; D gene unclear. The CDR3 is 16 amino acids. The germline V gene has CDR1 SGHRS and CDR2 YFSETQ. V shed 1 base and J shed 7 bases, with 21 bases lying between them. CDR3: CASSLRSGIASREQYF. As DNA, the CDR3 is TGCGCCAGCAGCTTGCGATCGGGCATAGCATCTAGGGAGCAGTACTTC.

The V call is TRBV5-4, the J call TRBJ2-2, with D tentatively TRBD2 (6 bases). Germline assignment: CDR1 SGHNT and CDR2 YYREEE (reference sequence). Trimming took 5 bases from V and 2 from J, leaving 16 bases between them. The CDR3 is made up of 16 amino acids. Here the CDR3 DNA reads TGTGCCAGCAGGCATCACGGACTACATAACACCGGGGAGCTGTTTTTT. Amino acids: CASRHHGLHNTGELFF.

The J gene is TRBJ2-7, the V gene TRBV7-8, with D possibly TRBD2 on 6 matching bases. Germline loops: CDR1 SGHVS, CDR2 FQNEAQ. The germline V and J ends were trimmed by 4 bases and 4 bases, with 20 bases remaining between them. CDR3 length: 16 residues. CDR3: CASSSLSGGVPYEQYF. In DNA form, the CDR3 reads TGTGCCAGCAGCTCCTTGAGCGGAGGGGTCCCTTACGAGCAGTACTTC.

The chain combines TRBV19 with TRBJ1-2, with 7 bases that match TRBD1. The CDR3 has 12 amino acids. The germline V gene has CDR1 LNHDA and CDR2 SQIVND (reference sequence). J gave up 7 bases and V 3 bases, and 2 bases lay outside the gene matches. The CDR3 DNA reads TGTGCCAGTAGTATCCACAGGGGTGGCTACACCTTC. It codes for CASSIHRGGYTF. The complete variable domain, with remaining parts taken from reference TRBV19 and TRBJ1-2, reads DGGITQSPKYLFRKEGQNVTLSCEQNLNHDAMYWYRQDPGQGLRLIYYSQIVNDFQKGDIAEGYSVSREKKESFPLTVTSAQKNPTAFYLCASSIHRGGYTFGSGTRLTVV.

The rearrangement links TRBV7-8 to TRBJ2-3, with 9 positions matching TRBD2. The germline CDR1 and CDR2 sequences are SGHVS and FQNEAQ. V lost 1 base and J lost 4; bases outside the gene matches: 6. The CDR3 is 16 amino acids. CDR3 in amino acids: CASSLVPTSGSDTQYF. CDR3 in DNA: TGTGCCAGCAGCTTAGTGCCGACTAGCGGTTCAGATACGCAGTATTTT.

The V gene is TRBV7-2, the J gene TRBJ2-6; D is possibly TRBD1 (6 bases). The germline V gene has CDR1 SGHTA and CDR2 FQGNSA. The CDR3 has 17 residues. Trimming took 2 bases from V and 3 from J, leaving 14 bases between them. CDR3 in DNA: TGTGCCAGCAGCTTACTTGCCAGGGGCTTTGGGGCCAACGTCCTGACTTTC. This codes for CASSLLARGFGANVLTF.

The chain recombines TRBV18 with TRBJ2-7; 8 bases fit TRBD2. After removal of 3 bases from V and 3 bases from J, the junction contained 4 bases not matched to a gene. Germline V gene sequence: CDR1 KGHSH, CDR2 LQKENI. The length of the CDR3 is 14 residues. The CDR3 nucleotides read TGTGCCAGCTCACCGAGCGGGAGCTACTACGAGCAGTACTTC. Its translation is CASSPSGSYYEQYF.

This rearrangement joins TRBV7-9 to TRBJ2-7; 8 nucleotides line up with TRBD1. The germline V gene has CDR1 SEHNR and CDR2 FQNEAQ (reference sequence). Unmatched junction bases numbered 6, after V lost 0 bases and J lost 2 bases. The CDR3 totals 16 residues. CDR3 sequence reads: CASSLAPDRAAYEQYF. The CDR3 coding sequence is TGTGCCAGCAGCTTAGCTCCGGACAGGGCAGCCTACGAGCAGTACTTC.

The chain carries TRBV7-9 and TRBJ2-6, with D unclear. Germline values: CDR1 SEHNR, CDR2 FQNEAQ (reference sequence). The length of the CDR3 is 16 residues. V lost 5 bases, J lost 0 bases, and 11 bases lay in between. The CDR3 loop is CASSPTESSGANVLTF. The DNA of the CDR3 is TGTGCCAGCAGCCCCACCGAGAGCTCTGGGGCCAACGTCCTGACTTTC. The entire variable domain, with the rest obtained from reference TRBV7-9 and TRBJ2-6, is as follows: DTGVSQNPRHKITKRGQNVTFRCDPISEHNRLYWYRQTLGQGPEFLTYFQNEAQLEKSRLLSDRFSAERPKGSFSTLEIQRTEQGDSAMYLCASSPTESSGANVLTFGAGSRLTVL.

The chain has TRBV28 and TRBJ2-3, with 7 bases lining up with TRBD1. The CDR3 is 14 amino acids. V gave up 6 bases and J gave up 5 bases; unmatched junction bases: 8. Germline lookup yields CDR1 MDHEN and CDR2 SYDVKM. The CDR3 reads CASSSTGFIDTQYF. The DNA of the CDR3 is TGTGCCAGCAGCTCGACAGGGTTTATAGATACGCAGTATTTT.

The rearrangement joins TRBV29-1 to TRBJ2-7; D is ambiguous. The CDR3 is 12 residues long. V was cut by 3 bases and J by 3 bases, with 9 bases left in between. From germline, CDR1 is SQVTM and CDR2 ANQGSEA. CDR3 nucleotide sequence: TGCAGCGTTGAGGGCCGGCTCTACGAGCAGTACTTC. Protein: CSVEGRLYEQYF.

The V call is TRBV15, the J call TRBJ2-7, with 10 bases identical to TRBD2. The ends lost 4 bases at V and 7 bases at J; junction bases unmatched: 13. The CDR3 is made up of 16 amino acids. The germline CDR1 and CDR2 sequences are LNHNV and YYDKDF (reference sequence). The CDR3 region is CATSTGHSGRAWEQYF. CDR3 in DNA: TGTGCCACCAGCACCGGTCACAGCGGGAGGGCATGGGAGCAGTACTTC.

The J gene is TRBJ2-7, the V gene TRBV27; D not certain. Per the germline V gene, CDR1 is MNHEY and CDR2 is SMNVEV (reference sequence). This CDR3 comprises 13 residues. Between the trimmed V and J ends, which lost 2 bases and 2 bases, there was a span of 7 bases. CDR3 region: CASSLASTYEQYF. As DNA, the CDR3 is TGTGCCAGCAGTTTAGCCTCCACCTACGAGCAGTACTTC.

The chain joins TRBV9 to TRBJ2-4; a weak D match, TRBD2 (6 bases). V dropped 1 base and J dropped 9 bases, with 14 bases sitting between them. Germline CDR1 SGDLS, CDR2 YYNGEE. CDR3 length: 14 amino acids. The CDR3 protein is CASSVSEGMVIQYF. In nucleotides, the CDR3 is TGTGCCAGCAGCGTATCGGAGGGGATGGTCATTCAGTACTTC.

This clone was observed a single time. This chain connects TRBV6-1 to TRBJ2-1, with 7 nucleotides matching TRBD1. V lost 2 bases and J lost 5; bases outside the gene matches: 9. Germline loops: CDR1 MNHNS, CDR2 SASEGT. This CDR3 has 16 residues. The CDR3 reads CASSEWWDSLDNEQFF. The CDR3 DNA is TGTGCCAGCAGTGAATGGTGGGACAGTTTGGACAATGAGCAGTTCTTC.

The sample holds one count of this clone. The gene calls are TRBV7-4 and TRBJ2-7; 8 bases match TRBD2. This CDR3 comprises 17 residues. With V trimmed by 5 bases and J by 1 base, 13 bases remained unmatched. Germline V lookup: CDR1 SGHVT, CDR2 SQSDAQ. CDR3 protein: CASSPPTGTRGSYEQYF. The CDR3 nucleotides read TGTGCCAGCAGCCCCCCAACCGGGACTAGGGGATCCTACGAGCAGTACTTC.

The J gene is TRBJ2-7, the V gene TRBV6-1, with D maybe TRBD1 (6 bases). Deletions cut 2 bases from V and 0 bases from J, with 11 bases between. Germline V gene sequence: CDR1 MNHNS, CDR2 SASEGT. This CDR3 comprises 15 residues. The CDR3: CASSELDSYSYEQYF. CDR3 DNA: TGTGCCAGCAGTGAACTGGACAGCTACTCCTACGAGCAGTACTTC.

The V and J genes are TRBV19 and TRBJ2-1; D gene unclear. Germline V gene data show CDR1 as LNHDA and CDR2 as SQIVND (reference sequence). This CDR3 is built from 18 residues. V was pared by 5 bases and J by 2 bases, with 22 bases between. The CDR3 region is CASSPFLSMPSTYNEQFF. DNA for the CDR3: TGTGCCAGTAGTCCCTTCCTTAGCATGCCCTCCACCTACAATGAGCAGTTCTTC.

This chain connects TRBV6-1 to TRBJ2-1, with 10 bases aligning to TRBD2. V was clipped by 11 bases and J by 10 bases; unmatched bases: 17. Germline CDR1 is MNHNS and CDR2 is SASEGT. The CDR3 length is 15 residues. The DNA for the CDR3 is TGTGCCTGCGAAGAAGAACTAGCGGGGACCACCGAGCAGTTCTTC. The encoded protein is CACEEELAGTTEQFF.

On this clone: Other DNA variants within this sample encode the same CDR3. This chain joins TRBV19 and TRBJ2-1, with 8 bases identical to TRBD2. Trimming cost V 3 bases and J 7 bases; bases outside gene matches: 2. Germline CDR1 LNHDA, CDR2 SQIVND (reference sequence). CDR3 size: 13 residues. The CDR3: CASSISGGNEQFF. CDR3 sequence (DNA): TGTGCCAGTAGTATCAGCGGGGGTAATGAGCAGTTCTTC.

To note about this clone: Other DNA sequences in the same sample also yield this CDR3. This chain joins TRBV7-9 and TRBJ1-3; D is undetermined. Germline V gene sequence: CDR1 SEHNR, CDR2 FQNEAQ (reference sequence). Trimming shortened V by 4 bases and J by 0 bases, and 7 bases separated the two germline ends. This CDR3 comprises 14 residues. The CDR3 is CASSSPLSGNTIYF. In DNA, the CDR3 is TGTGCCAGCAGCTCGCCGCTCTCTGGAAACACCATATATTTT.

This chain uses TRBV5-1 with TRBJ2-3; the D call may be TRBD1 or TRBD2 (5 bases each). Germline CDR1 is SGHRS and CDR2 is YFSETQ. The CDR3 spans 15 residues. Deletions cut 10 bases from V and 0 bases from J, with 18 bases between. CDR3 loop: CASMLGDHSTDTQYF. The DNA of the CDR3 is TGCGCCTCAATGTTGGGGGACCATAGCACAGATACGCAGTATTTT.

A word on this clone: The sample carries other DNA sequences with the same CDR3. The CDR3 region has the DNA TGTGCCAGCAGCGTAGGCCAGGGAGGACAGCCCCAGCATTTT. Translating it yields CASSVGQGGQPQHF. The rearrangement uses TRBV9 and TRBJ1-5; possibly TRBD1 for D (5 bases). Trimming took 0 bases from V and 7 from J, leaving 11 bases between them. Germline loops: CDR1 SGDLS, CDR2 YYNGEE. The CDR3 runs to 14 residues.

The gene calls are TRBV5-4 and TRBJ2-1; a possible D gene is TRBD2 (6 bases). Trimming removed 5 bases from V and 7 bases from J, with 13 bases in between. The germline CDR1 and CDR2 sequences are SGHNT and YYREEE (reference sequence). This CDR3 is built from 13 residues. The CDR3 sequence: CASSFGGPNEQFF. The CDR3 region has the DNA TGTGCCAGCAGTTTTGGAGGGCCTAATGAGCAGTTCTTC.

The chain is built from TRBV15 and TRBJ1-3, with no clear D. Per germline, CDR1 LNHNV and CDR2 YYDKDF (reference sequence). There are 16 residues in the CDR3. The ends were cut back, 1 base at V and 0 bases at J, with 10 bases in the middle. For the CDR3, the DNA is TGTGCCACCAGCAGAGGGACTAAGAGCTCTGGAAACACCATATATTTT. It specifies CATSRGTKSSGNTIYF.